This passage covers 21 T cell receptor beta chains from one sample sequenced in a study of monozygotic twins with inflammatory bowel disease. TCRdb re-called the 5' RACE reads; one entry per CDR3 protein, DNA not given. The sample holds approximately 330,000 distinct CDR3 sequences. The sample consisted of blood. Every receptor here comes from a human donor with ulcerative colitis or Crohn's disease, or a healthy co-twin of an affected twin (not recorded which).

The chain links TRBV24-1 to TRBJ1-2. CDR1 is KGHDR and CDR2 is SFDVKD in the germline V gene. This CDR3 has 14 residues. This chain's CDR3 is CATSDFRVLGGYTF.

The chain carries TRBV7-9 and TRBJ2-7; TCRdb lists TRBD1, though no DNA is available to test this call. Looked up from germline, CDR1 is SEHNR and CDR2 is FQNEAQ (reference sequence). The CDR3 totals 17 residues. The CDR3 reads CASSPPSGTVFSYEQYF. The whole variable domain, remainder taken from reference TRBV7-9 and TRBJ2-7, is DTGVSQNPRHKITKRGQNVTFRCDPISEHNRLYWYRQTLGQGPEFLTYFQNEAQLEKSRLLSDRFSAERPKGSFSTLEIQRTEQGDSAMYLCASSPPSGTVFSYEQYFGPGTRLTVT.

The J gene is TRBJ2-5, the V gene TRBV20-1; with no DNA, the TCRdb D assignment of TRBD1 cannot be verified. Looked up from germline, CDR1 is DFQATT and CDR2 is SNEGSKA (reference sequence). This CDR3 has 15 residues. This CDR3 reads CSADGQGEGQETQYF.

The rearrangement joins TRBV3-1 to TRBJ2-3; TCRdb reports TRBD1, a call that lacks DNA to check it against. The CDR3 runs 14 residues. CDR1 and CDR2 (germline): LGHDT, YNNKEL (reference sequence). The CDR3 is CASQLGRGGDTQYF.

The CDR3 reads CASTGGTGELFF. This chain joins TRBV4-3 and TRBJ2-2. This CDR3 spans 12 amino acids. Germline CDR1 reads LGHNA; CDR2 reads YSLEER.

The CDR3 is CSASGSPNQPQHF. This chain uses TRBV20-1 with TRBJ1-5. The germline V gene has CDR1 DFQATT and CDR2 SNEGSKA (reference sequence). The CDR3 sequence is 13 residues long.

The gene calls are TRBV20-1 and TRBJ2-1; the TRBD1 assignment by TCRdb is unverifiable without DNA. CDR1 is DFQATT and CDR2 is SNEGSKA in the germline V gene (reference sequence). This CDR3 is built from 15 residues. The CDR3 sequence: CSASIWDSTHNEQFF.

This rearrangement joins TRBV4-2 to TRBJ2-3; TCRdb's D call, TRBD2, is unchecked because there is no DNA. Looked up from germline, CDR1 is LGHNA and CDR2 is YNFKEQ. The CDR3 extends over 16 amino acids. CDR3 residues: CASSPATLGDTDTQYF.

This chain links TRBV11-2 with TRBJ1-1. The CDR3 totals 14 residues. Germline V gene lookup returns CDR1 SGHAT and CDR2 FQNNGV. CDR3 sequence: CASSLNRGGGPFFF.

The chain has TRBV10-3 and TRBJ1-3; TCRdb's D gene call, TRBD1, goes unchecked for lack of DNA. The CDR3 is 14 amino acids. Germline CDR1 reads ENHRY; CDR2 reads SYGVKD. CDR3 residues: CAITDSPGGNTIYF.

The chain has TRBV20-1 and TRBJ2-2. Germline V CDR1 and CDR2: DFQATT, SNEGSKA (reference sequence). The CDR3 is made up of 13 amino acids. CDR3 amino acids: CSAQPANTGELFF.

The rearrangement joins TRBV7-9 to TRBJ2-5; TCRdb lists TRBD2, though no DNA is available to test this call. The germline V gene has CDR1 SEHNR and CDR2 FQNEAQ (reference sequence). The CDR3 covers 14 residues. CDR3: CASSVIAGIETQYF.

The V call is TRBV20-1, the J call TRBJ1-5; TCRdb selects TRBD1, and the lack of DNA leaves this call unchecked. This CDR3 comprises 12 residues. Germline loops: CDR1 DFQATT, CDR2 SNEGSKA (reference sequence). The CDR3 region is CSARQGYLPQHF.

The CDR3 region is CASSPTGTSEYNEQFF. The chain uses TRBV18 and TRBJ2-1; TCRdb names TRBD2, which stays unverified in the absence of DNA. This CDR3 spans 16 amino acids. Germline V gene data show CDR1 as KGHSH and CDR2 as LQKENI.

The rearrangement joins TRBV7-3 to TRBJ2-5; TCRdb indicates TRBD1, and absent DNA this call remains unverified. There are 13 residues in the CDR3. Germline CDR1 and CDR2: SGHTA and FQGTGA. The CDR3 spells CASSRDSKETQYF.

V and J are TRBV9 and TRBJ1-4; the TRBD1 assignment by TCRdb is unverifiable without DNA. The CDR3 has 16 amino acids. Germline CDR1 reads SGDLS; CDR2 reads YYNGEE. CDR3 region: CASSANSGQSNEKLFF. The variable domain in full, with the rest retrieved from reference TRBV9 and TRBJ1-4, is DSGVTQTPKHLITATGQRVTLRCSPRSGDLSVYWYQQSLDQGLQFLIQYYNGEERAKGNILERFSAQQFPDLHSELNLSSLELGDSALYFCASSANSGQSNEKLFFGSGTQLSVL.

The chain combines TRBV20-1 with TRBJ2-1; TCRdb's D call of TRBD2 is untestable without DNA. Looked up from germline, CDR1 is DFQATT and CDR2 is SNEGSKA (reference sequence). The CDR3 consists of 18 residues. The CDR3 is CSASHWASGRFGYNEQFF.

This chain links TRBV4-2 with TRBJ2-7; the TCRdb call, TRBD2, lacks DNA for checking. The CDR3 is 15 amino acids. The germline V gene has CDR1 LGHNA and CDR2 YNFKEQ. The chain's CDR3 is CASSQEQAGGYEQYF.

CDR3 loop: CASSLGPSGAGWDEQFF. The chain combines TRBV7-2 with TRBJ2-1; TCRdb's assignment of TRBD2 cannot be checked, as there is no DNA. The CDR3 covers 17 residues. CDR1 is SGHTA, CDR2 FQGNSA, per germline.

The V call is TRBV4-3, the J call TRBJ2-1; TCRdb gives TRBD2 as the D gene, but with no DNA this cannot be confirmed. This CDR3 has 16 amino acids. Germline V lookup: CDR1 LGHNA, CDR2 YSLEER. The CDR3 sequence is CASSQDRGLPVGEQFF.

The CDR3 region is CASSARTSGSKDTQYF. This chain uses TRBV10-1 with TRBJ2-3; TCRdb returns TRBD2, unconfirmable since there is no DNA. Germline V gene data show CDR1 as WNHNN and CDR2 as SYGVQD (reference sequence). The CDR3 consists of 16 residues.